This T cell receptor (beta chain) was identified in a study of identical twins' blood T cells. At the level of the study: Around 50 million reads came from 12 libraries, six alpha, six beta. The study's findings and limits: Twins shared more top CDR3 clonotypes than unrelated donors did.

This clonotype has more than one count but fewer than ten. The antigen is not known. MiXCR was run by TCRdb on the 5' RACE reads, yielding one entry per CDR3 protein. There are a few hundred thousand distinct CDR3 sequences in the sample; over 25% occur only once, and 6% to 7% lies in the top ten. Germline CDR1 reads DFQATT; CDR2 reads SNEGSKA (reference sequence). The CDR3 sequence is 11 residues long. V dropped 6 bases and J dropped 13 bases, with 18 bases sitting between them. The V and J genes are TRBV20-1 and TRBJ1-1; D uncertain. The clonotype was recovered from a woman aged 18-49 years in good health. The sample taken for sequencing was PBMCs. The CDR3 coding sequence is TGCAGTGCAAGTTGGACGGCGGGAGATTTCTTT. Translation gives CSASWTAGDFF.